This is a list of T cell receptor beta chains from one sample in a study of blood T cell repertoires in COVID-19. Here immunoSEQ multiplex PCR was the method, and the copy in TCRdb shows in-frame clones only, minus some. The table has approximately 40,000 clones, about 91% seen once. Sample: peripheral blood. The receptors shown here come from a woman older than 75 with acute or convalescent COVID-19. CDR3s include the opening cysteine and the closing phenylalanine or tryptophan. D genes are given only for firm matches. Where a row states a size, it is once, few, many or the class of an expanded clone; other rows omit it.

>TRBJ1-2|-|TRBV7-2|-
CASSSRQQVHGYTF
TGTGCCAGCAGCTCCAGACAGCAGGTTCATGGCTACACCTTC
>TRBJ2-7|-|TRBV5-1|TRBD1
CASSSGQAPYEQYF
TGCGCCAGCAGCTCGGGACAGGCCCCCTACGAGCAGTACTTC
>TRBJ1-1|-|TRBV11-2|TRBD1
CASSFTLQTGHAEAFF
TGTGCCAGCAGCTTTACCCTCCAGACAGGGCACGCTGAAGCTTTCTTT
>TRBJ1-1|-|TRBV5-4|-
CASRPPGTMNTEAFF
TGTGCCAGCAGACCGCCGGGAACTATGAACACTGAAGCTTTCTTT
>TRBJ2-2|-|TRBV5-1|TRBD2
CASTYLPVAGGTANTGELFF
TGCGCCAGCACCTACCTTCCCGTAGCGGGGGGTACAGCGAACACCGGGGAGCTGTTTTTT
>TRBJ1-1|-|TRBV10-3|-
CAIRGAEGLNTEAFF
TGTGCCATCAGAGGTGCCGAGGGCCTGAACACTGAAGCTTTCTTT
>TRBJ2-1|-|TRBV6-6|-
CASSNFQGGVEQFF
TGTGCCAGCAGTAACTTCCAGGGGGGAGTTGAGCAGTTCTTC
>TRBJ2-3|-|TRBV4-3|TRBD1
CASSHQGAPADTQYF
TGCGCCAGCAGCCACCAGGGGGCGCCGGCAGATACGCAGTATTTT
>TRBJ1-2|-|TRBV7-2|-
CASSLLAYGYTF
TGTGCCAGCAGCTTATTGGCCTATGGCTACACCTTC
>TRBJ2-7|-|TRBV7-8|-
CASSLAYRGSSYEQYF
TGTGCCAGCAGCTTAGCGTACCGGGGGAGCTCCTACGAGCAGTACTTC
>TRBJ1-5|-|TRBV15|-
CATSRDSGSNQPQHF
TGTGCCACCAGCAGAGATTCTGGCAGCAATCAGCCCCAGCATTTT
>TRBJ1-1|-|TRBV10-3|-
CAISWGEQTEAFF
TGTGCCATCAGTTGGGGGGAGCAGACTGAAGCTTTCTTT
>TRBJ1-1|-|TRBV7-3|-
CASSLTWGRGTPTEAFF
TGTGCCAGCAGCTTAACGTGGGGCCGAGGGACACCTACTGAAGCTTTCTTT
>TRBJ2-5|-|TRBV7-9|TRBD1
CASSPRTGSEETQYF
TGTGCCAGCAGCCCCCGGACAGGGTCCGAGGAGACCCAGTACTTC
>TRBJ2-2|-|TRBV28|TRBD1
CASSSPGQGDTGELFF
TGTGCCAGCAGCAGCCCGGGACAGGGGGACACCGGGGAGCTGTTTTTT
>TRBJ1-2|-|TRBV6-5|TRBD1
CASSQDRGRGGYTF
TGTGCCAGCAGCCAAGACAGGGGAAGAGGTGGCTACACCTTC
>TRBJ1-4|-|TRBV5-1|TRBD1
CASSLGQGGEKLFF
TGCGCCAGCAGCCTCGGACAGGGGGGTGAAAAACTGTTTTTT
>TRBJ2-7|once|TRBV12-5|-
CASGLAINEQYF
TGTGCTAGTGGTTTGGCTATCAACGAGCAGTACTTC
>TRBJ1-2|-|TRBV2|-
CASSDPPGGYTF
TGTGCCAGCAGCGACCCCCCAGGGGGCTACACCTTC
>TRBJ2-1|few|TRBV14|TRBD2
CASSQAIAGGEQFF
TGTGCCAGCAGCCAAGCCATAGCGGGGGGTGAGCAGTTCTTC
>TRBJ2-1|few|TRBV18|-
CASSSTRTESYNEQFF
TGTGCCAGCTCATCGACGCGGACAGAGTCTTACAATGAGCAGTTCTTC
>TRBJ2-3|-|TRBV9|TRBD1
CASSKGQAISSSDTQYF
TGTGCCAGCAGCAAAGGACAGGCAATCTCCTCCTCAGATACGCAGTATTTT
>TRBJ2-7|-|TRBV5-8|-
CASSLYPGGGYEQYF
TGTGCCAGCAGCTTGTATCCAGGGGGAGGTTACGAGCAGTACTTC
>TRBJ2-5|-|TRBV5-4|TRBD2
CASSVIAGGVETQYF
TGTGCCAGCAGCGTAATAGCGGGGGGGGTGGAGACCCAGTACTTC
>TRBJ2-3|-|TRBV7-3|TRBD2
CASSSGLAGGETQYF
TGTGCCAGCAGCTCCGGACTAGCGGGGGGAGAGACGCAGTATTTT
>TRBJ1-6|-|TRBV7-9|-
CASSPPTNSYNSPLHF
TGTGCCAGCAGCCCCCCCACTAATTCCTATAATTCACCCCTCCACTTT
>TRBJ1-6|-|TRBV5-1|-
CASSYLSSYNSPLHF
TGCGCCAGCAGCTATCTAAGCTCCTATAATTCACCCCTCCACTTT
>TRBJ2-5|-|TRBV18|-
CASSGQKYQETQYF
TGTGCCAGCTCAGGTCAGAAGTACCAAGAGACCCAGTACTTC
>TRBJ1-1|-|TRBV5-1|-
CASSLYGENTEAFF
TGCGCCAGCAGCTTGTACGGGGAGAACACTGAAGCTTTCTTT
>TRBJ1-1|-|TRBV19|TRBD1
CASRKDRRQGGKFTEAFF
TGTGCCAGTAGGAAAGACCGAAGACAGGGGGGGAAGTTTACTGAAGCTTTCTTT
>TRBJ1-1|-|TRBV10-1|TRBD1
CASSKLDRKNTEAFF
TGCGCCAGCAGTAAATTGGACAGGAAGAACACTGAAGCTTTCTTT
>TRBJ2-7|-|TRBV5-4|-
CASSLASGTTTYEQYF
TGTGCCAGCAGCTTGGCCTCAGGTACCACCACCTACGAGCAGTACTTC
>TRBJ2-6|-|TRBV4-1|-
CASSHGNSGANVLTF
TGCGCCAGCAGCCATGGCAACTCTGGGGCCAACGTCCTGACTTTC
>TRBJ2-4|-|TRBV5-1|TRBD2
CASSSGTSGGENIQYF
TGCGCCAGCAGCTCCGGGACTAGCGGGGGTGAAAACATTCAGTACTTC
>TRBJ1-6|-|TRBV6-5|-
CASSYSRNQYNSPLHF
TGTGCCAGCAGTTACTCGAGGAACCAATATAATTCACCCCTCCACTTT
>TRBJ1-4|-|TRBV5-1|TRBD1
CASSFVPDRGSEKLFF
TGCGCCAGCAGCTTCGTCCCGGACAGGGGAAGTGAAAAACTGTTTTTT
>TRBJ2-3|-|TRBV5-4|TRBD1
CASSYRGRPTDTQYF
TGTGCCAGCAGCTACAGGGGGCGCCCGACAGATACGCAGTATTTT
>TRBJ1-6|few|TRBV7-3|-
CASSLNQGYFSPLHF
TGTGCCAGCAGCTTAAATCAGGGTTATTTTTCACCCCTCCACTTT
>TRBJ1-2|once|TRBV5-1|-
CASSPDRSFGGYTF
TGCGCCAGCAGTCCTGACAGGTCCTTTGGCGGCTACACCTTC
>TRBJ1-6|-|TRBV6-1|-
CASSEGRDNSPLHF
TGTGCCAGCAGTGAGGGCAGAGATAATTCACCCCTCCACTTT
>TRBJ2-1|-|TRBV6-5|-
CASSPQRERKQFF
TGTGCCAGCAGTCCTCAACGGGAGCGGAAGCAGTTCTTC
>TRBJ2-5|-|TRBV29-1|TRBD1
CSAGAGTVETQYF
TGCAGCGCTGGGGCCGGGACAGTAGAGACCCAGTACTTC
>TRBJ1-1|-|TRBV5-1|-
CASSLRVSNTEAFF
TGCGCCAGCAGCCTCCGGGTCTCGAACACTGAAGCTTTCTTT
>TRBJ2-2|-|TRBV3-1/TRBV3-2|TRBD1
CASSRTGRDGELFF
TGTGCCAGCAGCCGGACAGGGCGCGACGGGGAGCTGTTTTTT
>TRBJ2-7|-|TRBV28|-
CASSLQGDEQYF
TGTGCCAGCAGTTTACAGGGTGACGAGCAGTACTTC